A single sample gave rise to the 25 T cell receptor beta chains below, sequenced in a study of cytomegalovirus exposure and HLA in healthy donors. Researchers ran the PCR with 60 Vbeta and 13 Jbeta primers. Sequencing was performed with immunoSEQ multiplex PCR; in TCRdb, only in-frame clones are kept and a portion is missing. The table has about 90,000 clones, 70% to 80% seen once; the top ten hold 15% to 20%. The sample comprised PBMCs. These receptors were obtained from a woman aged 55-75 years in good health and CMV-seropositive.

The chain carries TRBV19 and TRBJ2-7; 7 bases fit TRBD1. V was pared by 9 bases and J by 0 bases, with 8 bases of the junction left unmatched. This CDR3 spans 14 amino acids. Germline V gene sequence: CDR1 LNHDA, CDR2 SQIVND (reference sequence). Here the CDR3 reads CASSNGDSSYEQYF. The CDR3 DNA reads as TGTGCCAGCTCCAACGGGGACAGCTCCTACGAGCAGTACTTC.

The chain links TRBV19 to TRBJ2-4; 10 nucleotides agree with TRBD2. V lost 7 bases to trimming and J lost 7 bases; unmatched junction nucleotides: 4. CDR3 length equals 13 residues. Germline CDR1 reads LNHDA; CDR2 reads SQIVND (reference sequence). The CDR3 coding sequence is TGTGCCAGTAAGCGGGAGGGTGTGAACATTCAGTACTTC. Encoded protein: CASKREGVNIQYF.

The count of this clone is one. V gene TRBV19 combines with J gene TRBJ2-1, with 13 nucleotides matching TRBD2. Germline values: CDR1 LNHDA, CDR2 SQIVND (reference sequence). This CDR3 is built from 16 residues. V shed 6 bases and J 2 bases; nucleotides not matched to a gene: 4. CDR3 DNA sequence: TGTGCCAGTAGGCTCGGGACTAGCGGGGCCTACAATGAGCAGTTCTTC. Protein sequence: CASRLGTSGAYNEQFF.

The J gene is TRBJ2-7, the V gene TRBV5-6, with 9 bases fitting TRBD1. The CDR3 sequence is 16 residues long. V lost 6 bases, J lost 2 bases, and 12 bases stayed unmatched. The germline V gene encodes CDR1 SGHDT and CDR2 YYEEEE. This CDR3 is CASTQRPGTGTYEQYF. CDR3 DNA sequence: TGTGCCAGCACCCAACGTCCCGGGACAGGGACCTACGAGCAGTACTTC.

The rearrangement links TRBV11-2 to TRBJ1-1; D remains unclear. The CDR3 totals 15 residues. V lost 5 bases and J lost 0, with 13 bases in between. CDR1 and CDR2 from the germline V gene are SGHAT and FQNNGV. In DNA, the CDR3 is TGTGCCAGCAGCGCCTTACAACAGATGAACACTGAAGCTTTCTTT. As protein: CASSALQQMNTEAFF.

This clone came up once. The chain has TRBV6-5 and TRBJ2-1; D gene ambiguous. Trimming left V 0 bases short and J 6 bases short, with 6 bases between. The CDR3 totals 13 residues. Germline loops: CDR1 MNHEY, CDR2 SVGAGI. The CDR3 loop is CASSYSTGNEQFF. DNA of the CDR3: TGTGCCAGCAGTTACTCGACTGGCAATGAGCAGTTCTTC.

The chain carries TRBV9 and TRBJ2-2; 13 bases map to TRBD2. CDR1 and CDR2 from the germline V gene are SGDLS and YYNGEE. V was pared by 4 bases and J by 6 bases, with 6 bases of the junction left unmatched. The CDR3 loop spans 16 amino acids. DNA of the CDR3: TGTGCCAGCAGCCCCAAGGGGACTAGCGGGGCCGGGGAGCTGTTTTTT. It encodes CASSPKGTSGAGELFF.

J is TRBJ2-1 and V is TRBV9, with 15 bases aligning to TRBD2. Germline lookup yields CDR1 SGDLS and CDR2 YYNGEE. With V trimmed by 2 bases and J by 6 bases, 18 bases remained unmatched. The CDR3 totals 21 residues. Written as DNA, the CDR3 is TGTGCCAGCAGCGTTACTCCGGGACTAGCGGGAGGTTTACGTACTGGCAATGAGCAGTTCTTC. Translating gives CASSVTPGLAGGLRTGNEQFF.

On this clone itself: A junction boundary mismatches the germline segment, possibly from a read error. The chain has TRBV6-5 and TRBJ2-7; D is perhaps TRBD2 (6 bases). CDR1 and CDR2 from the germline V gene are MNHEY and SVGAGI. This CDR3 has 14 amino acids. The CDR3 DNA reads TGTGCCGGCAGTTATGGGCGGGGAACCTACGAGCAGTACTTC. As protein: CAGSYGRGTYEQYF.

V gene TRBV2 combines with J gene TRBJ2-1; D gene unclear. The CDR3 sequence is 13 residues long. The V end lost 6 bases, the J end lost 7 bases, and 13 bases lay between the germline ends. The germline CDR1 and CDR2 sequences are SNHLY and FYNNEI. The CDR3 nucleotides are TGTGCCAGCAGGTGGTCCCTCCGGAATGAGCAGTTCTTC. Protein product: CASRWSLRNEQFF.

This clone was counted between two and nine times. The rearrangement joins TRBV9 to TRBJ1-1; D is uncertain. The germline CDR1 and CDR2 sequences are SGDLS and YYNGEE. CDR3 length: 13 amino acids. Trimming shortened V by 0 bases and J by 7 bases, and 10 bases separated the two germline ends. Written as DNA, the CDR3 is TGTGCCAGCAGCGTAGCCGGGTCAGATGAAGCTTTCTTT. Translated, it gives CASSVAGSDEAFF.

Many counts were recorded for this clone. The chain has TRBV6-5 and TRBJ2-1; 10 bases match TRBD2. Trimming at V came to 2 bases and at J to 6 bases, leaving 4 bases not matched to a gene. There are 15 residues in the CDR3. CDR1 and CDR2 (germline): MNHEY, SVGAGI. The CDR3 here is CASSYGTSASNEQFF. The CDR3 nucleotides are TGTGCCAGCAGTTACGGGACTAGCGCATCCAATGAGCAGTTCTTC.

The V and J genes are TRBV18 and TRBJ2-6, with 8 bases that match TRBD1. With V trimmed by 5 bases and J by 1 base, 4 bases remained unmatched. CDR3 size: 16 residues. CDR1 KGHSH and CDR2 LQKENI come from the germline V gene. CDR3 coding DNA: TGTGCCAGCTCAAGACGACAGGGGTCTGGGGCCAACGTCCTGACTTTC. Its translation is CASSRRQGSGANVLTF.

The rearrangement uses TRBV10-1 and TRBJ2-3; 10 positions match TRBD2. Germline V gene lookup returns CDR1 WNHNN and CDR2 SYGVQD (reference sequence). Trimming cost V 7 bases and J 3 bases; bases outside gene matches: 4. This CDR3 is 14 amino acids long. CDR3 sequence: CASTSGRRTDTQYF. CDR3 DNA: TGCGCCAGCACTAGCGGGAGACGAACAGATACGCAGTATTTT.

V is TRBV7-6 and J is TRBJ2-7, with D possibly matching TRBD2 (6 bases). CDR3 length: 17 residues. Germline V CDR1 and CDR2: SGHVS, FNYEAQ. Trimming took off 5 bases at V and 4 bases at J, with 24 bases between the two ends. CDR3 sequence reads: CASSLRKLGSGSYEQYF. For the CDR3, the DNA is TGTGCCAGCAGCCTCCGAAAGCTCGGGAGCGGCTCGTACGAGCAGTACTTC.

The chain recombines TRBV4-1 with TRBJ2-2; 9 bases line up with TRBD2. The CDR3 extends over 17 amino acids. Per germline, CDR1 MGHRA and CDR2 YSYEKL. V was pared by 4 bases and J by 6 bases, with 12 bases of the junction left unmatched. This CDR3 is CASSLTAIGLAPGELFF. Here the CDR3 DNA reads TGCGCCAGCAGCCTGACAGCCATAGGACTAGCGCCCGGGGAGCTGTTTTTT.

This chain joins TRBV11-2 and TRBJ2-7, with D possibly matching TRBD1 (5 bases). This CDR3 comprises 14 residues. The V gene's germline CDR1 is SGHAT and CDR2 FQNNGV. V dropped 4 bases and J dropped 2 bases, with 12 bases sitting between them. This CDR3 reads CASSSTGTTYEQYF. The CDR3 nucleotides are TGTGCCAGCAGCTCCACAGGAACAACCTACGAGCAGTACTTC.

CDR3 DNA: TGTGCCAGTAGCCCCATTTTGGGGCCGGGACAGGGGACCTATGGCTACACCTTC. Its protein is CASSPILGPGQGTYGYTF. The chain couples TRBV19 to TRBJ1-2; 10 positions match TRBD1. Germline CDR1 LNHDA, CDR2 SQIVND (reference sequence). CDR3 length equals 18 residues. V trimming: 6 bases; J trimming: 4 bases; junction bases outside the gene matches: 17.

The rearrangement joins TRBV9 to TRBJ2-1, with TRBD2 as a possible D gene (6 bases). Germline V gene sequence: CDR1 SGDLS, CDR2 YYNGEE. V lost 4 bases to trimming and J lost 0 bases, with 14 bases between them. The CDR3 covers 16 residues. The DNA of the CDR3 is TGTGCCAGCAGCCAACGGCGGGGAAACTCCTACAATGAGCAGTTCTTC. It translates to CASSQRRGNSYNEQFF.

The chain combines TRBV9 with TRBJ1-2; 7 bases line up with TRBD1. Trimming at V came to 4 bases and at J to 4 bases, leaving 7 bases not matched to a gene. The CDR3 is 14 amino acids. The germline V gene has CDR1 SGDLS and CDR2 YYNGEE. The CDR3 protein is CASSTRQGAYGYTF. The CDR3 DNA follows: TGTGCCAGCAGCACCCGACAGGGCGCCTATGGCTACACCTTC.

This clone was seen only a few times. The chain is built from TRBV7-6 and TRBJ1-5, with unresolved D. Trimming left V 11 bases short and J 4 bases short, with 9 bases between. Looked up from germline, CDR1 is SGHVS and CDR2 is FNYEAQ. The length of the CDR3 is 11 residues. CDR3 amino acids: CAGQANQPQHF. The CDR3 DNA sequence: TGTGCCGGGCAGGCGAATCAGCCCCAGCATTTT. Drawing the rest from reference TRBV7-6 and TRBJ1-5, the complete variable domain is GAGVSQSPRYKVTKRGQDVALRCDPISGHVSLYWYRQALGQGPEFLTYFNYEAQQDKSGLPNDRFSAERPEGSISTLTIQRTEQRDSAMYRCAGQANQPQHFGDGTRLSIL.

V is TRBV10-3 and J is TRBJ1-5, with TRBD1 as a possible D gene (5 bases). Trimming cost V 8 bases and J 6 bases, with 20 bases left between them. This CDR3 region has 15 residues. CDR1 and CDR2 (germline): ENHRY, SYGVKD. The chain's CDR3 is CAIGGTKNTGQPQHF. The CDR3 DNA sequence: TGTGCCATCGGCGGGACCAAAAACACGGGTCAGCCCCAGCATTTT.

This clone was picked up a small number of times. The chain uses TRBV4-1 and TRBJ2-7; TRBD2 aligns across 7 bases. CDR3 length equals 14 residues. Germline assignment: CDR1 MGHRA and CDR2 YSYEKL. V gave up 0 bases and J gave up 7 bases; unmatched junction bases: 6. This CDR3 reads CASSQEVGGKEQYF. The CDR3 DNA reads as TGCGCCAGCAGCCAAGAGGTGGGAGGGAAGGAGCAGTACTTC.

This chain links TRBV10-3 with TRBJ1-1; the D gene is possibly TRBD1 (5 bases). CDR1 is ENHRY, CDR2 SYGVKD, per germline. This CDR3 comprises 15 residues. Trimming left V 0 bases short and J 1 base short, with 9 bases between. The CDR3: CAISESTGANTEAFF. Here the CDR3 DNA reads TGTGCCATCAGTGAGTCTACAGGAGCGAACACTGAAGCTTTCTTT.

The chain links TRBV9 to TRBJ2-7; TRBD2 matches 10 bases. The CDR3 sequence is 15 residues long. The V gene's germline CDR1 is SGDLS and CDR2 YYNGEE. J gave up 7 bases and V 0 bases, and 7 bases lay outside the gene matches. The CDR3 DNA is TGTGCCAGCAGCGTAGGGGCTAGCGGGAGCAGTGAGCAGTACTTC. Translation gives CASSVGASGSSEQYF. Filled out from reference TRBV9 and TRBJ2-7, the complete variable domain reads DSGVTQTPKHLITATGQRVTLRCSPRSGDLSVYWYQQSLDQGLQFLIQYYNGEERAKGNILERFSAQQFPDLHSELNLSSLELGDSALYFCASSVGASGSSEQYFGPGTRLTVT.